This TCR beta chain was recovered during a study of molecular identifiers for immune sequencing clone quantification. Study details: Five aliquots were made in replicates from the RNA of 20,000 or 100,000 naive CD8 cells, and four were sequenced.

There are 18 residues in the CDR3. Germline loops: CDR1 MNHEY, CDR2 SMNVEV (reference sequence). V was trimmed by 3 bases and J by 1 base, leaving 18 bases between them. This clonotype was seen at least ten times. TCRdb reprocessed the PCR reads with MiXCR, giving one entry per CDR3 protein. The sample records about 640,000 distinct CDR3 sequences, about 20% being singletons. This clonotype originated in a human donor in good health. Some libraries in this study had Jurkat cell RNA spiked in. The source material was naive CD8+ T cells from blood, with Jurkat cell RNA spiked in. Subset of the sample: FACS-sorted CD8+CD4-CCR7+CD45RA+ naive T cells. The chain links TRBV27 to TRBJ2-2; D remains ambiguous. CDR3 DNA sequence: TGTGCCAGCAGTTTGTACTCGGTCCTCACGGGGAACACCGGGGAGCTGTTTTTT. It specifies CASSLYSVLTGNTGELFF.